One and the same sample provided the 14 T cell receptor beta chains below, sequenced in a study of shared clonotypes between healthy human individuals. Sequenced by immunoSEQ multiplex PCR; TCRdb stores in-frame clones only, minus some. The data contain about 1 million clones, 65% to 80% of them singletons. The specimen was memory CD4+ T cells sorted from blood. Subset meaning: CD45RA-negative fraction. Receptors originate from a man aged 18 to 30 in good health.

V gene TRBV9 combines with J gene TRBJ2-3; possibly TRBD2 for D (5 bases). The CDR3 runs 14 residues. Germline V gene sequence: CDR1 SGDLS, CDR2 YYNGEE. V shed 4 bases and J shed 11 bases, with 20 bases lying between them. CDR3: CASSPPDFPSRQYF. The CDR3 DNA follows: TGTGCCAGCAGCCCACCGGACTTCCCCTCGAGGCAGTATTTT.

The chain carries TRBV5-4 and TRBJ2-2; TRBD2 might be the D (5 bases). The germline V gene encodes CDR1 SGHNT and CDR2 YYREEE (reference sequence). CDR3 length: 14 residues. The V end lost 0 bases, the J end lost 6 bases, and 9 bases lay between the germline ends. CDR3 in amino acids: CASSLELEAGELFF. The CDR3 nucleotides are TGTGCCAGCAGCTTGGAATTGGAGGCCGGGGAGCTGTTTTTT.

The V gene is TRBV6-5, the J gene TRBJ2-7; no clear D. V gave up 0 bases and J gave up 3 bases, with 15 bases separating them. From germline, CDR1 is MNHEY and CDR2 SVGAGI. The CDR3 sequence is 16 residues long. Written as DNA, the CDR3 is TGTGCCAGCAGTTACTCGGCACTGACAAGGCTCTACGAGCAGTACTTC. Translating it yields CASSYSALTRLYEQYF.

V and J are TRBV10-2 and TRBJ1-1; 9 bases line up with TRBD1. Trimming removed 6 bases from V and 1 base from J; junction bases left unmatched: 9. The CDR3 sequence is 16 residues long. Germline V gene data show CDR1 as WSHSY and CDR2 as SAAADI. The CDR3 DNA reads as TGCGCCAGCAGGGATACAGGGGGCGCAGGGAACACTGAAGCTTTCTTT. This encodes CASRDTGGAGNTEAFF.

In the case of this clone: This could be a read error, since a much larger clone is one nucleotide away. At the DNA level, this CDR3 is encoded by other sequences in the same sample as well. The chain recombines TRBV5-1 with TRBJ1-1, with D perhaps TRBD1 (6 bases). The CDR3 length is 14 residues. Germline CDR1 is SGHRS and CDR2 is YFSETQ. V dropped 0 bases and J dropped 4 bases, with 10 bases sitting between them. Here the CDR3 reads CASSLVQGSTEAFF. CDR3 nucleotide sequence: TGCGCCAGCAGCTTGGTACAGGGAAGCACTGAAGCTTTCTTT. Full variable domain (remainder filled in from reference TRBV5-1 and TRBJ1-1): KAGVTQTPRYLIKTRGQQVTLSCSPISGHRSVSWYQQTPGQGLQFLFEYFSETQRNKGNFPGRFSGRQFSNSRSEMNVSTLELGDSALYLCASSLVQGSTEAFFGQGTRLTVV.

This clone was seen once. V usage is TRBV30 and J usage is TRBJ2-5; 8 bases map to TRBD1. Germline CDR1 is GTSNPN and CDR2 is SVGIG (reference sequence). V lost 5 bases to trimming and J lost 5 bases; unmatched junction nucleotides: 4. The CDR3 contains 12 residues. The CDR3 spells CAWAGGSETQYF. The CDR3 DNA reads TGTGCCTGGGCAGGGGGCTCGGAGACCCAGTACTTC. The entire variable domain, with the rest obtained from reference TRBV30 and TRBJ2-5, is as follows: SQTIHQWPATLVQPVGSPLSLECTVEGTSNPNLYWYRQAAGRGLQLLFYSVGIGQISSEVPQNLSASRPQDRQFILSSKKLLLSDSGFYLCAWAGGSETQYFGPGTRLLVL.

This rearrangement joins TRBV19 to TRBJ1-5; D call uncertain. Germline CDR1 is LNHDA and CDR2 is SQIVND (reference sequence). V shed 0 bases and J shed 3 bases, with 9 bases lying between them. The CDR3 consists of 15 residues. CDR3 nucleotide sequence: TGTGCCAGTAGTATAGATTTAGGATTCAATCAGCCCCAGCATTTT. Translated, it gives CASSIDLGFNQPQHF.

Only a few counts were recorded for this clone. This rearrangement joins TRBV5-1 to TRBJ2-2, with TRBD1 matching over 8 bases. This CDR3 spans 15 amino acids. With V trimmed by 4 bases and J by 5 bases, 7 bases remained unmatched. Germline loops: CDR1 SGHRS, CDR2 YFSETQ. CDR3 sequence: CASSLTGERTGELFF. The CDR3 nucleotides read TGCGCCAGCAGCCTGACAGGGGAGCGGACCGGGGAGCTGTTTTTT.

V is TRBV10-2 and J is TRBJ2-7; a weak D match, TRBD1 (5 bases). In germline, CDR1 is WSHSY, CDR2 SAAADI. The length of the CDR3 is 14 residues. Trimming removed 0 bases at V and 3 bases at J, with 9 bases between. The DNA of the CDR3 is TGCGCCAGCAGTGAGTCGGGTAGGGGCTACGAGCAGTACTTC. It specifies CASSESGRGYEQYF.

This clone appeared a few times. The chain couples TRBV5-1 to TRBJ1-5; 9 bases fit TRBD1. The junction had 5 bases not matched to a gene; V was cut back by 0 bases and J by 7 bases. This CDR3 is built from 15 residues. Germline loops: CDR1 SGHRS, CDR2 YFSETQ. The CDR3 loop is CASSLDTGGLQPQHF. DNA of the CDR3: TGCGCCAGCAGCTTGGATACAGGGGGCTTACAGCCCCAGCATTTT. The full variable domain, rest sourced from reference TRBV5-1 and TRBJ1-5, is KAGVTQTPRYLIKTRGQQVTLSCSPISGHRSVSWYQQTPGQGLQFLFEYFSETQRNKGNFPGRFSGRQFSNSRSEMNVSTLELGDSALYLCASSLDTGGLQPQHFGDGTRLSIL.

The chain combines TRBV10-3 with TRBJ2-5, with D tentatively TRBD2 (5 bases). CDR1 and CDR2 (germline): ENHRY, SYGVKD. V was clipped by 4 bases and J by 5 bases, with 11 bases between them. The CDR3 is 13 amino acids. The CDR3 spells CAISGGRRETQYF. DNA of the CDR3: TGTGCCATCAGTGGTGGGCGGAGGGAGACCCAGTACTTC.

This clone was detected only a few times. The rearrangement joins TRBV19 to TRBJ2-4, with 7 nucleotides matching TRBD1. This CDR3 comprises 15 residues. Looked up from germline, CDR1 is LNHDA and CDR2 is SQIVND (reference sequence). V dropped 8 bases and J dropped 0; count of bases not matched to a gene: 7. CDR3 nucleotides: TGTGCCAGTGCGGACAGGACGTTAGCCAAAAACATTCAGTACTTC. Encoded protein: CASADRTLAKNIQYF.

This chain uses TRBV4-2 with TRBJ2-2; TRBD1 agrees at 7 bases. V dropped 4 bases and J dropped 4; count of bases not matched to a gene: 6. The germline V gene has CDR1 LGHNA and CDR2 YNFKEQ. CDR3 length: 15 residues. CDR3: CASSPDPGGTGELFF. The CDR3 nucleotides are TGTGCCAGCAGCCCAGACCCAGGGGGCACCGGGGAGCTGTTTTTT.

The CDR3 loop reads CASRKVWSGAYEQYF. In nucleotides, the CDR3 is TGTGCCAGCAGGAAGGTGTGGAGCGGGGCCTACGAGCAGTACTTC. V gene TRBV2 combines with J gene TRBJ2-7, with TRBD2 matching 7 bases. Germline trimming cut 6 bases from V and 2 bases from J; bases unmatched to any gene: 10. This CDR3 comprises 15 residues. Looked up from germline, CDR1 is SNHLY and CDR2 is FYNNEI.